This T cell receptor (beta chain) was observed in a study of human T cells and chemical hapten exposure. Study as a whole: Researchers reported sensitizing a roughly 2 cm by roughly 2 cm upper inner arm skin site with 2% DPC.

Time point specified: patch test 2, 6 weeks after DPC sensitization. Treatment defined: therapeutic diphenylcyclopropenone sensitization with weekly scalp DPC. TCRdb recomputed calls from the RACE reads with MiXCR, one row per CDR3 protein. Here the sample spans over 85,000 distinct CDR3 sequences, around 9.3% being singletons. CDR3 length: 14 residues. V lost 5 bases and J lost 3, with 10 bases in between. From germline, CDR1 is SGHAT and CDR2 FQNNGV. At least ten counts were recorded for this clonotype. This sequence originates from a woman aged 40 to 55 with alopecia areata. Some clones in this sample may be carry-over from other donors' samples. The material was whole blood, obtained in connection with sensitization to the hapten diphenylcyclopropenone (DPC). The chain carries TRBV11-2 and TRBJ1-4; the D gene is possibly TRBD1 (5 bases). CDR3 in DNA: TGTGCCAGCAGCGCGGGACCCTCTAATGAAAAACTGTTTTTT. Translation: CASSAGPSNEKLFF.